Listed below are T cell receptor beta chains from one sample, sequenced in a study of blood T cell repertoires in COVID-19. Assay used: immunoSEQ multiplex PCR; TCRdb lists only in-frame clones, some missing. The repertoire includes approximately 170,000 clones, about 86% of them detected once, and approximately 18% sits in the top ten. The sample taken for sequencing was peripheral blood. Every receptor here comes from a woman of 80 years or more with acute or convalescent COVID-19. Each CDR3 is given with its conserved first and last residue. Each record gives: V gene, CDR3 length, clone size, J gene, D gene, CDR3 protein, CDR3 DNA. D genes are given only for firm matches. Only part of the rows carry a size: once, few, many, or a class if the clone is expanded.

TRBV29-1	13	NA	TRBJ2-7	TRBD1	CSCGQGNSYEQYF	TGCAGCTGCGGACAGGGGAACTCCTACGAGCAGTACTTC
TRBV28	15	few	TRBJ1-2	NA	CASSHSLGQGYGYTF	TGTGCCAGCAGTCACTCCTTGGGGCAGGGTTATGGCTACACCTTC
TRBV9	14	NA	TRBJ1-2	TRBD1	CASSGGQAGYGYTF	TGTGCCAGCAGTGGGGGACAGGCCGGCTATGGCTACACCTTC
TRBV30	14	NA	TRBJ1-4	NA	CAWASGAGNEKLFF	TGTGCCTGGGCTAGCGGGGCAGGGAATGAAAAACTGTTTTTT
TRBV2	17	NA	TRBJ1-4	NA	CASSDAGGARLNEKLFF	TGTGCCAGCAGTGACGCGGGGGGAGCTAGACTAAATGAAAAACTGTTTTTT
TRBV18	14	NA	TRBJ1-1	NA	CASSPQTQNTEAFF	TGTGCCAGCTCACCACAAACACAGAACACTGAAGCTTTCTTT
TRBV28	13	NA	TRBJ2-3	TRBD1	CASSDRGGDTQYF	TGTGCCAGCAGCGACAGGGGCGGTGATACGCAGTATTTT
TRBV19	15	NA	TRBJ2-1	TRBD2	CASSILAGVSGEQFF	TGTGCCAGTAGTATTCTAGCGGGAGTTTCGGGTGAGCAGTTCTTC
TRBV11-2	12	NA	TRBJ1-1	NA	CASSLGGGEAFF	TGTGCCAGCAGCTTAGGCGGGGGTGAAGCTTTCTTT
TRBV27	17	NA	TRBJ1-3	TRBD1	CASSSRLGTGSGNTIYF	TGTGCCAGCAGTTCCCGCCTCGGGACAGGGTCTGGAAACACCATATATTTT
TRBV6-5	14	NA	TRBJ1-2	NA	CASSSGGLGYGYTF	TGTGCCAGCAGTTCCGGTGGACTTGGGTATGGCTACACCTTC
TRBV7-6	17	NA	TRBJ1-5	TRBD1	CASSPSVGQGSNQPQHF	TGTGCCAGCAGCCCCTCCGTGGGACAGGGCAGCAATCAGCCCCAGCATTTT
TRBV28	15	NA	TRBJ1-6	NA	CASSLPQGGNSPLHF	TGTGCCAGCAGTTTACCACAGGGTGGTAATTCACCCCTCCACTTT
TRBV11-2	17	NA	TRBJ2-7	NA	CASSFPRQGWSSYEQYF	TGTGCCAGCAGCTTTCCCCGTCAGGGCTGGAGCTCCTACGAGCAGTACTTC
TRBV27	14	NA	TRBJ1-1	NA	CASMGRGPSTEAFF	TGTGCCAGCATGGGGCGGGGGCCGAGCACTGAAGCTTTCTTT
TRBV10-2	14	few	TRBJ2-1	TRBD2	CASRTAGGYNEQFF	TGCGCCAGCAGAACAGCGGGAGGGTACAATGAGCAGTTCTTC
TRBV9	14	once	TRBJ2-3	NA	CASSVSPGTDTQYF	TGTGCCAGCAGCGTAAGCCCCGGCACAGATACGCAGTATTTT
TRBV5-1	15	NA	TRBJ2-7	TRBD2	CVSSLSGRRAYEQYF	TGCGTCAGCAGCTTGAGCGGGAGGAGAGCCTACGAGCAGTACTTC
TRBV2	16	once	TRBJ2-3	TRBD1	CASSDPWDRVSDTQYF	TGTGCCAGCAGTGACCCCTGGGACAGGGTGTCGGATACGCAGTATTTT
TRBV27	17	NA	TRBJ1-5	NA	CASRKALRADSNQPQHF	TGTGCCAGCAGGAAAGCGCTCAGGGCAGATAGCAATCAGCCCCAGCATTTT
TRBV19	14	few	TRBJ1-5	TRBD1	CASSPGQGNQPQHF	TGTGCCAGTAGTCCCGGACAGGGAAATCAGCCCCAGCATTTT
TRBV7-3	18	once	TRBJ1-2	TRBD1	CASSLTSTLQGPNYGYTF	TGTGCCAGCAGCTTAACATCCACCTTACAGGGGCCTAACTATGGCTACACCTTC
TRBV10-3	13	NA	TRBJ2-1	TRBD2	CATFQRGWHEQFF	TGTGCCACCTTTCAGCGGGGGTGGCATGAGCAGTTCTTC
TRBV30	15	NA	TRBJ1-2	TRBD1	CAWSPGTGAFGGYTF	TGTGCCTGGAGCCCCGGGACAGGGGCGTTCGGTGGCTACACCTTC
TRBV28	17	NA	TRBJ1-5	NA	CASSLLRGGNYNQPQHF	TGTGCCAGCAGTTTACTCCGGGGGGGGAACTACAATCAGCCCCAGCATTTT
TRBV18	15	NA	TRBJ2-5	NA	CASSLAREKGETQYF	TGTGCCAGCTCACTGGCCCGGGAGAAGGGAGAGACCCAGTACTTC
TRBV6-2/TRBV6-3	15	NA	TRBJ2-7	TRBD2	CASSYPSGGYYEQYF	TGTGCCAGCAGTTACCCCAGCGGGGGTTACTACGAGCAGTACTTC
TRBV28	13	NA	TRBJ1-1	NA	CASSLLGGTEAFF	TGTGCCAGCAGTTTACTAGGTGGCACTGAAGCTTTCTTT
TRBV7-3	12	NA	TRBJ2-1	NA	CASSSTSREQFF	TGTGCCAGCAGCTCAACATCCCGGGAGCAGTTCTTC
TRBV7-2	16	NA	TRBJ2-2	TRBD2	CASSLLAGALTGELFF	TGTGCCAGCAGCCTACTAGCGGGAGCTTTGACTGGGGAGCTGTTTTTT
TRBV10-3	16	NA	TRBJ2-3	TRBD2	CAIRGREGVTMDTQYF	TGTGCCATACGCGGGCGGGAGGGCGTGACGATGGATACGCAGTATTTT
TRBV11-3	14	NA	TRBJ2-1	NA	CASSLGQGRGEQFF	TGTGCCAGCAGCTTAGGGCAGGGGAGGGGTGAGCAGTTCTTC
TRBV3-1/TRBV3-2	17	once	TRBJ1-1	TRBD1	CASSQHRGRGRNTEAFF	TGTGCCAGCAGCCAACACAGGGGGAGAGGCCGTAACACTGAAGCTTTCTTT
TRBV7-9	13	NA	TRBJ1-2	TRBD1	CASSGGQGVSYTF	TGTGCCAGCAGCGGAGGGCAGGGGGTCTCCTACACCTTC
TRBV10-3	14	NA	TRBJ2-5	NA	CAISGVGGQETQYF	TGTGCCATCAGTGGGGTCGGGGGCCAAGAGACCCAGTACTTC